This TCR beta chain stems from a study of beta chain features in type 1 diabetes. V shed 3 bases, J shed 1 base, and the junction held 2 bases outside the gene matches. This CDR3 spans 14 amino acids. Per germline, CDR1 MGHDK and CDR2 SYGVNS. This clone was seen repeatedly, ten times or more. Expressed TCRB transcripts were sequenced, since all the RNA that had been isolated was reverse transcribed. Generated by immunoSEQ multiplex PCR, the TCRdb table keeps only in-frame clones and is missing some. The data show about 290,000 clones, 8% seen once. The specimen sequenced was central memory CD4+ T cells from blood. This rearrangement joins TRBV25-1 to TRBJ2-5, with 7 bases lining up with TRBD2. This TCR was recovered from a woman aged 18-35 years in good health. The chain's CDR3 is CASSDLAAQETQYF. DNA of the CDR3: TGTGCCAGCAGTGACCTAGCGGCCCAAGAGACCCAGTACTTC.